A selection of T cell receptor beta chains follows, all from one sample in a study of shared clonotypes between healthy human individuals. Libraries were prepared by immunoSEQ multiplex PCR; TCRdb keeps only in-frame clonotypes and omits some of them. The sample shows roughly 2.1 million clones, about 93% of them seen only once. Specimen: naive CD8+ T cells from PBMCs. Every receptor here comes from a man younger than 35 in good health. Some clones in this sample may be carry-over from other donors' samples. The CDR3 runs from the conserved cysteine through the conserved F or W. Each record gives: clone size, D gene, J gene, V gene, CDR3 length, CDR3 DNA, CDR3 protein. A D gene is named only where the DNA matches it firmly. Size is stated for part of the rows, as once, few or many counts, or as a class when the clone is expanded.

>NA|TRBD2|TRBJ2-4|TRBV4-1|17
TGCGCCAGCAGCCAGCCTCTAGCGGGCCTAGCCAAAAACATTCAGTACTTC
CASSQPLAGLAKNIQYF
>NA|NA|TRBJ2-3|TRBV7-3|15
TGTGCCAGCAGCTTAAAGCCCCTACGCACAGATACGCAGTATTTT
CASSLKPLRTDTQYF
>few|TRBD1|TRBJ1-5|TRBV30|12
TGTGCCTGGGGGACAGTCGATCAGCCCCAGCATTTT
CAWGTVDQPQHF
>once|NA|TRBJ2-7|TRBV13|14
TGTGCCAGCAGCTTACCCGCAAAGACCTACGAGCAGTACTTC
CASSLPAKTYEQYF
>NA|TRBD1|TRBJ2-7|TRBV7-8|14
TGTGCCAGCAGCAGCCGGACAGGAGACTACGAGCAGTACTTC
CASSSRTGDYEQYF
>once|NA|TRBJ2-1|TRBV27|13
TGTGCCAGCAGTTTAACAATCTTCAATGAGCAGTTCTTC
CASSLTIFNEQFF
>NA|NA|TRBJ1-2|TRBV11-2|15
TGTGCCAGCAGCACTAGAGGTTCGGGGACCTATGGCTACACCTTC
CASSTRGSGTYGYTF
>NA|TRBD2|TRBJ2-1|TRBV5-1|13
TGCGCCAGCGCCCCCCATGCGGGAGCTGAGCAGTTCTTC
CASAPHAGAEQFF
>NA|NA|TRBJ1-5|TRBV15|15
TGTGCCACCAGCAGAGATGTTCAGGGTAATCAGCCCCAGCATTTT
CATSRDVQGNQPQHF
>NA|TRBD2|TRBJ2-1|TRBV12-5|17
TGTGCTAGTGGTTCCACCACTGTAGCGGGAGCGGTCAATGAGCAGTTCTTC
CASGSTTVAGAVNEQFF
>NA|TRBD1|TRBJ2-7|TRBV27|15
TGTGCCAGCGGGTTAGGGGGCGCAGGAGGAGGCGAGCAGTACTTC
CASGLGGAGGGEQYF
>NA|TRBD2|TRBJ2-5|TRBV9|15
TGTGCCAGCAGCGTAGGGAGCGGGAGTTTTGAGACCCAGTACTTC
CASSVGSGSFETQYF
>NA|NA|TRBJ2-2|TRBV7-9|12
TGTGCCAGCAGCTTATCCAGTGTGGAGCTGTTTTTT
CASSLSSVELFF
>NA|TRBD2|TRBJ2-1|TRBV19|15
TGTGCCAGTAGTATCGGCGGGAGGGCCCACAATGAGCAGTTCTTC
CASSIGGRAHNEQFF
>NA|TRBD2|TRBJ2-1|TRBV7-9|16
TGTGCCAGCAGCCAGGGACTAGCGGGGCTCGGGAATGAGCAGTTCTTC
CASSQGLAGLGNEQFF
>NA|NA|TRBJ2-7|TRBV7-8|14
TGTGCCAGCAACATTAGGCTGGACCGGGGAGAGCAGTACTTC
CASNIRLDRGEQYF
>once|NA|TRBJ2-3|TRBV6-4|18
TGTGCCAGCAGTGACTCGGACAGACCCGAGCCAAACACAGATACGCAGTATTTT
CASSDSDRPEPNTDTQYF
>NA|TRBD2|TRBJ2-1|TRBV11-2|15
TGTGCCAGCAGCTTTCTAGCGGGAGTGGGAAATGAGCAGTTCTTC
CASSFLAGVGNEQFF
>NA|NA|TRBJ2-4|TRBV6-5|16
TGTGCCAGCAGTTACGACGAACAGAGAGCCAAAAACATTCAGTACTTC
CASSYDEQRAKNIQYF
>NA|NA|TRBJ2-7|TRBV9|14
TGTGCCAGCAGCGTAGGTCCTCTCTCCTACGAGCAGTACTTC
CASSVGPLSYEQYF
>NA|TRBD1|TRBJ2-1|TRBV28|17
TGTGCCAGCAGTTTTTTAAGGGGACAGAGCTCCTACAATGAGCAGTTCTTC
CASSFLRGQSSYNEQFF
>once|NA|TRBJ1-1|TRBV30|15
TGTGCCTGGAGTGCAGGGGTTTCCATGAACACTGAAGCTTTCTTT
CAWSAGVSMNTEAFF
>NA|TRBD1|TRBJ2-3|TRBV18|16
TGTGCCAGCTCACCAGAAACAGGGGCCAGTGGAGATACGCAGTATTTT
CASSPETGASGDTQYF
>NA|NA|TRBJ2-7|TRBV6-6|13
TGTGCCAGCAGTTACAGTTTCCCCTACGAGCAGTACTTC
CASSYSFPYEQYF
>NA|NA|TRBJ2-7|TRBV15|15
TGTGCCACCAGCAGAGATGGGTCCCCGGCCTACGAGCAGTACTTC
CATSRDGSPAYEQYF
>NA|TRBD2|TRBJ2-7|TRBV28|14
TGTGCCAGTTGGGAAGCGGGAGTGGACTACGAGCAGTACTTC
CASWEAGVDYEQYF
>NA|TRBD2|TRBJ2-3|TRBV29-1|15
TGCAGCGTTGAGGGCCCAGCGGGAGTCACAGATACGCAGTATTTT
CSVEGPAGVTDTQYF
>NA|NA|TRBJ2-1|TRBV4-1|17
TGCGCCAGCAGCCAAGATTTTTCAAGGCTAACCCCCCATGAGCAGTTCTTC
CASSQDFSRLTPHEQFF
>NA|NA|TRBJ2-7|TRBV28|15
TGTGCCAGCAGTTCACGCACAGTGGGCCCCTACGAGCAGTACTTC
CASSSRTVGPYEQYF
>NA|NA|TRBJ2-7|TRBV7-9|17
TGTGCCAGCAGCTTAGTGGGTCCAACGAGCCCGTACCACGAGCAGTACTTC
CASSLVGPTSPYHEQYF
>NA|NA|TRBJ2-7|TRBV9|14
TGTGCCAGCAGCGTGGATCGATCGTGGGGCGAGCAGTACTTC
CASSVDRSWGEQYF
>NA|NA|TRBJ2-1|TRBV7-6|13
TGTGCCAGCAGCTCCAGGGCCTACAATGAGCAGTTCTTC
CASSSRAYNEQFF
>NA|TRBD2|TRBJ2-7|TRBV27|18
TGTGCCAGCAGTTTCCTATCCGATAGCGGGAGCGTTCACTACGAGCAGTACTTC
CASSFLSDSGSVHYEQYF
>once|NA|TRBJ2-7|TRBV27|14
TGTGCCAGCAGTTTCCGGGACCGACTCTACGAGCAGTACTTC
CASSFRDRLYEQYF
>NA|TRBD2|TRBJ2-1|TRBV19|13
TGTGCCAGTAGTACGCTAGCGGCTAATGAGCAGTTCTTC
CASSTLAANEQFF
>NA|NA|TRBJ2-7|TRBV7-2|14
TGTGCCAGCAGCTTATCCAGCGGCTCCTACGAGCAGTACTTC
CASSLSSGSYEQYF
>NA|TRBD2|TRBJ2-7|TRBV5-6|14
TGTGCCAGCAGCTTGGGCGGGAGAAACTACGAGCAGTACTTC
CASSLGGRNYEQYF
>NA|NA|TRBJ2-5|TRBV6-5|14
TGTGCCAGCAGCCTCGTCTCAGCTCAAGAGACCCAGTACTTC
CASSLVSAQETQYF
>NA|NA|TRBJ2-3|TRBV2|13
TGTGCCAGCAGGGTAACTAGCACAGATACGCAGTATTTT
CASRVTSTDTQYF
>NA|NA|TRBJ2-1|TRBV2|13
TGTGCCAGCAGCGACTACCCCTACAATGAGCAGTTCTTC
CASSDYPYNEQFF
>NA|NA|TRBJ1-3|TRBV9|16
TGTGCCAGCAGCCCCCACGCTATGGGTGGTGGAAACACCATATATTTT
CASSPHAMGGGNTIYF
>NA|NA|TRBJ2-7|TRBV5-8|16
TGTGCCAGCAGCTTGGTGGCAGGCCGGGTAGGTTACGAGCAGTACTTC
CASSLVAGRVGYEQYF
>once|NA|TRBJ1-2|TRBV5-1|14
TGCGCCAGCAGCCCATCGACAGGTGACTATGGCTACACCTTC
CASSPSTGDYGYTF
>NA|NA|TRBJ1-2|TRBV28|13
TGTGCCAGCGGGGGAGGGGGAGTAGGAGGCTACACCTTC
CASGGGGVGGYTF
>NA|TRBD2|TRBJ2-1|TRBV27|15
TGTGCCAGCAGTTTATCTAGCGGGAGTTACAATGAGCAGTTCTTC
CASSLSSGSYNEQFF
>NA|NA|TRBJ2-7|TRBV6-5|14
TGTGCCAGCAGTTACACCGAAGGCTCCTACGAGCAGTACTTC
CASSYTEGSYEQYF
>NA|NA|TRBJ1-2|TRBV19|13
TGTGCCAGTAGTATTGGGCCAGTCTATGGCTACACCTTC
CASSIGPVYGYTF
>NA|TRBD1|TRBJ2-1|TRBV6-5|16
TGTGCCAGCAGTTACTCGACAGGGGAATATTACAATGAGCAGTTCTTC
CASSYSTGEYYNEQFF
>NA|TRBD2|TRBJ2-1|TRBV28|17
TGTGCCAGCAGCGATACCGGACTAGCGGGACTCAACAATGAGCAGTTCTTC
CASSDTGLAGLNNEQFF
>NA|NA|TRBJ1-2|TRBV11-3|12
TGTGCCAGCAGCTTGAGGCTCTTTGGCTACACCTTC
CASSLRLFGYTF
>NA|TRBD1|TRBJ1-3|TRBV7-9|16
TGTGCCAGCAGCCTCGGGACAGCAGGTACTGGAAACACCATATATTTT
CASSLGTAGTGNTIYF
>NA|TRBD2|TRBJ2-1|TRBV9|17
TGTGCCAGCAGCGTAGTGAGAGGGACTAGCGGACCCGATGAGCAGTTCTTC
CASSVVRGTSGPDEQFF